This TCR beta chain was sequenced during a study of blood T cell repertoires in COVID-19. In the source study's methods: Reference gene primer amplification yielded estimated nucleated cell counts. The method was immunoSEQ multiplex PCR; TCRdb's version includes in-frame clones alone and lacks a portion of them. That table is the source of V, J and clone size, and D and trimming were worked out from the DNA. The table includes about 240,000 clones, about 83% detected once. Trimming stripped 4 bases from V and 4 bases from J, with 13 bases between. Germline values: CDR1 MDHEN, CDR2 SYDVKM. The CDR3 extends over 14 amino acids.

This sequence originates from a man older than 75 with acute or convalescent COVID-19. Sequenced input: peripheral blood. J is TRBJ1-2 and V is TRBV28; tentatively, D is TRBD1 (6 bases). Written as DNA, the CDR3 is TGTGCCAGCAGTTGGGGGGGCGCATCCTATGGCTACACCTTC. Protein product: CASSWGGASYGYTF.